This T cell receptor (beta chain) was documented in a study of T cell changes during pregnancy in multiple sclerosis. TCRdb's copy holds only in-frame clones and misses some; the assay was immunoSEQ multiplex PCR. This repertoire shows fewer than 25,000 clones, roughly 89% found once; its top ten account for roughly 0.61%. The sequences come from CD4+ T cells from peripheral blood mononuclear cells, collected in the third trimester of pregnancy. The clonotype originates from a female donor in good health, enrolled as a control in a pregnancy study.

CDR3 amino acids: CSVGGGQGLFGETQYF. CDR3 DNA sequence: TGCAGCGTTGGGGGAGGACAGGGTCTTTTTGGAGAGACCCAGTACTTC. The chain joins TRBV29-1 to TRBJ2-5; 8 nucleotides match TRBD1. The ends lost 4 bases at V and 4 bases at J; junction bases unmatched: 14. The CDR3 spans 16 residues. Germline V gives CDR1 SQVTM, CDR2 ANQGSEA.